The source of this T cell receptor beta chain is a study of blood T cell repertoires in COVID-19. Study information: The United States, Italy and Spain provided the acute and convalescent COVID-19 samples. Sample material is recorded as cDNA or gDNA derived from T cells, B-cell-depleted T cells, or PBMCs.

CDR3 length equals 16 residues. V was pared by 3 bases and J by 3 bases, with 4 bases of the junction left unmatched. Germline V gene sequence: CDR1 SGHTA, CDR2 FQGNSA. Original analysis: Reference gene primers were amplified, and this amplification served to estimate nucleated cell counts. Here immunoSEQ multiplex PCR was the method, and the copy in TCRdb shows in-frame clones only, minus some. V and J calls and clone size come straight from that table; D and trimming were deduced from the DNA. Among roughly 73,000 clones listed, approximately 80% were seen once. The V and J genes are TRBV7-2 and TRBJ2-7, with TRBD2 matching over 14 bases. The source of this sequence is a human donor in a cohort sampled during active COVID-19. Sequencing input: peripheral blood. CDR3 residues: CASSLVGTSGSYEQYF. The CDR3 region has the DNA TGTGCCAGCAGCTTGGTAGGGACTAGCGGGAGCTACGAGCAGTACTTC.